This TCR beta chain emerged from a study of blood T cell repertoires in COVID-19. Germline V gives CDR1 ENHRY, CDR2 SYGVKD. V was pared by 8 bases and J by 6 bases, with 20 bases between. This CDR3 is 14 amino acids long. The assay was immunoSEQ multiplex PCR, and TCRdb's table has in-frame clones only and misses some. The table has 140,000 or so clones, 75% to 85% seen once. The sequencing input was peripheral blood. This chain connects TRBV10-3 to TRBJ2-7; D perhaps matches TRBD2 (6 bases). The receptor was derived from a man in his 60s with acute or convalescent COVID-19. DNA for the CDR3: TGTGCCATCCGGACGGGGGACCCGGGGAGCGAGCAGTACTTC. Translated: CAIRTGDPGSEQYF.